The clone carrying this T cell receptor (beta chain) came up many times. Its antigen is as yet unknown. Germline CDR1 is SGHTA and CDR2 is FQGNSA. The V end lost 5 bases, the J end lost 3 bases, and 18 bases lay between the germline ends. This CDR3 spans 16 amino acids. This sample is part of a study of T cell repertoires in cytomegalovirus infection. As for the study in general: From public TCR beta signatures came an indication of both CMV infection and matching HLA type.

Regarding the study as a whole: CMV carriers with the relevant HLA were identified by cumulative public TCR beta family frequency. The ex vivo response was dominated by HLA-C-restricted CMV-specific TCR beta clonotypes.

TCRdb re-derived calls from the reads in MiXCR, one entry per CDR3 protein. The table records about 530,000 distinct CDR3 sequences, less than 30% of them present only once. The receptor comes from a human donor in good health (CMV status not recorded). Some clones in this sample may be carry-over from other donors' samples. Sequenced input: PBMCs. The chain uses TRBV7-2 and TRBJ2-3, with D tentatively TRBD1 or TRBD2 (5 bases each). The CDR3 loop is CASSARGDKGTDTQYF. The CDR3 region has the DNA TGTGCCAGCAGCGCTAGAGGGGATAAGGGAACAGATACGCAGTATTTT. Full variable domain (rest looked up from reference TRBV7-2 and TRBJ2-3): GAGVSQSPSNKVTEKGKDVELRCDPISGHTALYWYRQSLGQGLEFLIYFQGNSAPDKSGLPSDRFSAERTGGSVSTLTIQRTQQEDSAVYLCASSARGDKGTDTQYFGPGTRLTVL.